Listed below are T cell receptor beta chains from one sample, sequenced in a study of T cell repertoires in cytomegalovirus infection. TCRdb re-derived calls from the reads in MiXCR, one entry per CDR3 protein. The table includes about 740,000 distinct CDR3 sequences, about 40% detected once. Sequencing was done on a sample of PBMCs. These receptors came from a human donor in good health (CMV status not recorded). Some clones in this sample may be carry-over from other donors' samples. The CDR3 runs from the conserved cysteine through the conserved F or W. A D gene is named only where the DNA matches it firmly. Rows give clone size only sometimes, using once, few, many, or a class for an expanded clone.

j_call: TRBJ1-5
clone_size: many
v_call: TRBV7-2
d_call: TRBD1
cdr3_aa: CASSLKSTGTGGSNQPQHF
cdr3_nt: TGTGCCAGCAGCTTAAAATCAACAGGGACAGGGGGCTCAAATCAGCCCCAGCATTTT

j_call: TRBJ2-5
clone_size: -
v_call: TRBV19
d_call: -
cdr3_aa: CASSIEKGGETQYF
cdr3_nt: TGTGCCAGTAGTATAGAAAAAGGGGGTGAGACCCAGTACTTC

j_call: TRBJ2-7
clone_size: few
v_call: TRBV6-6
d_call: -
cdr3_aa: CASMRYGSSYEQYF
cdr3_nt: TGTGCCAGCATGAGGTACGGAAGCTCCTACGAGCAGTACTTC

j_call: TRBJ2-1
clone_size: few
v_call: TRBV6-5
d_call: -
cdr3_aa: CASSSIITVPDNEQFF
cdr3_nt: TGTGCCAGCAGTTCTATAATTACCGTACCCGACAATGAGCAGTTCTTC

j_call: TRBJ1-1
clone_size: once
v_call: TRBV7-2
d_call: -
cdr3_aa: CAVSPSPGGSFF
cdr3_nt: TGTGCCGTCAGCCCATCCCCGGGTGGATCTTTCTTT

j_call: TRBJ2-3
clone_size: few
v_call: TRBV4-2
d_call: -
cdr3_aa: CASSQTRHPGTDTQYF
cdr3_nt: TGTGCCAGCAGCCAGACCCGACACCCCGGCACAGATACGCAGTATTTT

j_call: TRBJ1-5
clone_size: -
v_call: TRBV20-1
d_call: -
cdr3_aa: CSARRGGGKPQHF
cdr3_nt: TGCAGTGCGAGGAGAGGGGGGGGCAAGCCCCAGCATTTT

j_call: TRBJ1-4
clone_size: few
v_call: TRBV12-3/TRBV12-4
d_call: -
cdr3_aa: CASSEQAINEKLFF
cdr3_nt: TGTGCCAGCAGTGAACAGGCGATTAATGAAAAACTGTTTTTT

j_call: TRBJ1-3
clone_size: -
v_call: TRBV7-9
d_call: -
cdr3_aa: CASSSEVGVRGNTIYF
cdr3_nt: TGTGCCAGCAGCTCAGAGGTGGGAGTGCGGGGAAACACCATATATTTT

j_call: TRBJ1-2
clone_size: few
v_call: TRBV12-3/TRBV12-4
d_call: -
cdr3_aa: CASSFGRNYGYTF
cdr3_nt: TGTGCCAGCAGTTTTGGGCGCAACTATGGCTACACCTTC

j_call: TRBJ2-3
clone_size: once
v_call: TRBV7-2
d_call: TRBD2
cdr3_aa: CASSLGPSGTHDTQYF
cdr3_nt: TGTGCCAGCAGCTTAGGGCCTAGCGGGACTCACGATACGCAGTATTTT

j_call: TRBJ2-5
clone_size: few
v_call: TRBV14
d_call: TRBD2
cdr3_aa: CASSLRLAKRQETQYF
cdr3_nt: TGTGCCAGCAGCCTCCGACTAGCTAAAAGACAAGAGACCCAGTACTTC

j_call: TRBJ1-2
clone_size: many
v_call: TRBV7-2
d_call: TRBD1
cdr3_aa: CASSLVGAGQGYGYTF
cdr3_nt: TGTGCCAGCAGCTTAGTGGGGGCGGGACAGGGCTATGGCTACACCTTC

j_call: TRBJ2-6
clone_size: -
v_call: TRBV5-1
d_call: -
cdr3_aa: CASSPGASRSSGANVLTF
cdr3_nt: TGCGCCAGCAGCCCCGGAGCCTCAAGAAGCTCTGGGGCCAACGTCCTGACTTTC

j_call: TRBJ1-5
clone_size: -
v_call: TRBV2
d_call: -
cdr3_aa: CASSDTTAGNQPQHF
cdr3_nt: TGTGCCAGCAGTGACACGACCGCCGGCAATCAGCCCCAGCATTTT

j_call: TRBJ2-1
clone_size: -
v_call: TRBV28
d_call: -
cdr3_aa: CASSFYSSVRGNEQFF
cdr3_nt: TGTGCCAGCAGTTTTTATTCTAGCGTGAGGGGCAATGAGCAGTTCTTC

j_call: TRBJ2-7
clone_size: -
v_call: TRBV19
d_call: -
cdr3_aa: CASGTPGLNLHEQYF
cdr3_nt: TGTGCCAGTGGGACTCCCGGCCTCAATCTTCACGAGCAGTACTTC

j_call: TRBJ2-1
clone_size: few
v_call: TRBV28
d_call: TRBD2
cdr3_aa: CASRRTSGRISSYNEQFF
cdr3_nt: TGTGCCAGCAGACGGACTAGCGGGAGGATAAGCTCCTACAATGAGCAGTTCTTC

j_call: TRBJ2-7
clone_size: -
v_call: TRBV15
d_call: -
cdr3_aa: CATSSLQAGGVSRVDEQYF
cdr3_nt: TGTGCCACCAGCAGCTTACAGGCAGGGGGGGTCTCAAGGGTCGACGAGCAGTACTTC

j_call: TRBJ2-7
clone_size: few
v_call: TRBV19
d_call: -
cdr3_aa: CASSIGRRTLEGYEQYF
cdr3_nt: TGTGCCAGTAGTATAGGTAGGCGGACCTTGGAAGGTTACGAGCAGTACTTC

j_call: TRBJ2-5
clone_size: many
v_call: TRBV7-6
d_call: -
cdr3_aa: CASSLGGLGGTQYF
cdr3_nt: TGTGCCAGCAGCCTAGGAGGGCTAGGCGGGACCCAGTACTTC

j_call: TRBJ1-1
clone_size: -
v_call: TRBV19
d_call: TRBD1
cdr3_aa: CASSMGQGAPAFF
cdr3_nt: TGTGCCAGTAGTATGGGACAGGGGGCGCCGGCTTTCTTT

j_call: TRBJ2-7
clone_size: -
v_call: TRBV5-1
d_call: -
cdr3_aa: CASSSGSLARPRSEQYF
cdr3_nt: TGCGCCAGCAGCAGTGGGTCTCTGGCCAGGCCAAGGTCCGAGCAGTACTTC

j_call: TRBJ1-2
clone_size: -
v_call: TRBV11-2
d_call: -
cdr3_aa: CASSLEASTNYGYTF
cdr3_nt: TGTGCCAGCAGCTTAGAAGCATCCACTAACTATGGCTACACCTTC

j_call: TRBJ1-2
clone_size: -
v_call: TRBV20-1
d_call: -
cdr3_aa: CSSSSSYSSGYTF
cdr3_nt: TGCAGTTCTAGCTCCAGTTACTCTAGTGGCTACACCTTC

j_call: TRBJ1-5
clone_size: -
v_call: TRBV28
d_call: -
cdr3_aa: CASSSPLGGVGNQPQHF
cdr3_nt: TGTGCCAGCAGTTCACCCCTCGGGGGGGTTGGGAATCAGCCCCAGCATTTT

j_call: TRBJ2-7
clone_size: few
v_call: TRBV12-3/TRBV12-4
d_call: TRBD1
cdr3_aa: CASSDTGVRSYEQYF
cdr3_nt: TGTGCCAGCAGTGATACAGGGGTTAGATCCTACGAGCAGTACTTC

j_call: TRBJ1-1
clone_size: many
v_call: TRBV5-4
d_call: -
cdr3_aa: CASSLGGAMNTEAFF
cdr3_nt: TGTGCCAGCAGCTTAGGGGGGGCCATGAACACTGAAGCTTTCTTT

j_call: TRBJ1-1
clone_size: -
v_call: TRBV4-1
d_call: -
cdr3_aa: CASSSPTGLSTEAFF
cdr3_nt: TGCGCCAGCAGCTCTCCTACAGGGTTAAGCACTGAAGCTTTCTTT

j_call: TRBJ1-1
clone_size: -
v_call: TRBV7-6
d_call: -
cdr3_aa: CASSHRGGGPTEAFF
cdr3_nt: TGTGCCAGCAGCCATCGGGGGGGGGGGCCCACTGAAGCTTTCTTT

j_call: TRBJ2-5
clone_size: -
v_call: TRBV3-1
d_call: TRBD2
cdr3_aa: CASSRNSGAETQYF
cdr3_nt: TGTGCCAGCAGCCGCAATAGCGGGGCGGAGACCCAGTACTTC

j_call: TRBJ1-6
clone_size: -
v_call: TRBV12-3/TRBV12-4
d_call: -
cdr3_aa: CASSFSSYNSPLHF
cdr3_nt: TGTGCCAGCAGTTTTAGCTCCTATAATTCACCCCTCCACTTT

j_call: TRBJ2-3
clone_size: few
v_call: TRBV28
d_call: TRBD2
cdr3_aa: CASRLGLGSGTDTQYF
cdr3_nt: TGTGCCAGCAGGCTGGGACTGGGTAGCGGGACAGATACGCAGTATTTT

j_call: TRBJ2-5
clone_size: many
v_call: TRBV7-2
d_call: -
cdr3_aa: CASSFNGAGRETQYF
cdr3_nt: TGTGCCAGCAGCTTCAACGGGGCGGGGCGAGAGACCCAGTACTTC

j_call: TRBJ1-1
clone_size: -
v_call: TRBV28
d_call: TRBD1
cdr3_aa: CASSSLYSGGTEAFF
cdr3_nt: TGTGCCAGCAGTTCCCTTTATTCAGGGGGCACTGAAGCTTTCTTT

j_call: TRBJ2-4
clone_size: -
v_call: TRBV12-3/TRBV12-4
d_call: -
cdr3_aa: CASSLNGRRKNIQYF
cdr3_nt: TGTGCCAGCAGTTTAAATGGGAGGAGGAAAAACATTCAGTACTTC

j_call: TRBJ2-5
clone_size: -
v_call: TRBV7-2
d_call: TRBD1
cdr3_aa: CASSLGDVGRGHETQYF
cdr3_nt: TGTGCCAGCAGCTTAGGGGACGTCGGCAGGGGGCATGAGACCCAGTACTTC

j_call: TRBJ2-1
clone_size: -
v_call: TRBV19
d_call: -
cdr3_aa: CASSIGRDGEQFF
cdr3_nt: TGTGCCAGTAGTATAGGAAGGGATGGTGAGCAGTTCTTC

j_call: TRBJ1-5
clone_size: -
v_call: TRBV19
d_call: -
cdr3_aa: CASIGFGQPQHF
cdr3_nt: TGTGCCAGTATCGGGTTTGGCCAGCCCCAGCATTTT

j_call: TRBJ1-4
clone_size: few
v_call: TRBV9
d_call: -
cdr3_aa: CASSVSVATNEKLFF
cdr3_nt: TGTGCCAGCAGCGTATCGGTTGCAACTAATGAAAAACTGTTTTTT

j_call: TRBJ1-2
clone_size: few
v_call: TRBV7-2
d_call: -
cdr3_aa: CASSLDGVGGYTF
cdr3_nt: TGTGCCAGCAGCTTAGATGGGGTGGGGGGCTACACCTTC

j_call: TRBJ2-7
clone_size: -
v_call: TRBV20-1
d_call: -
cdr3_aa: CSASGGDWEQYF
cdr3_nt: TGCAGTGCTAGCGGAGGGGATTGGGAGCAGTACTTC

j_call: TRBJ1-1
clone_size: -
v_call: TRBV19
d_call: -
cdr3_aa: CASTPGPGKLTEAFF
cdr3_nt: TGTGCCAGTACCCCCGGCCCAGGGAAATTAACTGAAGCTTTCTTT

j_call: TRBJ2-5
clone_size: few
v_call: TRBV18
d_call: TRBD1
cdr3_aa: CASSPSGLGGAKTQYF
cdr3_nt: TGTGCCAGCTCACCGTCAGGGCTAGGGGGCGCGAAGACCCAGTACTTC

j_call: TRBJ2-5
clone_size: -
v_call: TRBV5-4
d_call: -
cdr3_aa: CASRETGTLRQETQYF
cdr3_nt: TGTGCCAGCAGGGAAACAGGGACCCTTCGACAAGAGACCCAGTACTTC

j_call: TRBJ1-2
clone_size: few
v_call: TRBV27
d_call: TRBD1
cdr3_aa: CASGPQDRVGSYGYTF
cdr3_nt: TGTGCCAGCGGGCCCCAGGACAGGGTTGGTTCCTATGGCTACACCTTC

j_call: TRBJ1-1
clone_size: -
v_call: TRBV4-1
d_call: TRBD1
cdr3_aa: CASSQARDRGRGNTEAFF
cdr3_nt: TGCGCCAGCAGCCAGGCCCGGGACAGGGGGCGGGGGAACACTGAAGCTTTCTTT

j_call: TRBJ1-4
clone_size: -
v_call: TRBV2
d_call: -
cdr3_aa: CASSPSGRNEKLFF
cdr3_nt: TGTGCCAGCAGCCCATCCGGGCGTAATGAAAAACTGTTTTTT